This passage covers 26 T cell receptor beta chains from one sample sequenced in a study of CD8 T cells in ankylosing spondylitis. The study's findings and limits: It appeared that ankylosing spondylitis blood was characterized by a TCR beta motif of several highly homologous variants.

A single record per CDR3 protein comes from TCRdb applying MiXCR to the 5' RACE reads. The data contain hundreds of thousands of distinct CDR3 sequences, 12% of them singletons. What these receptors recognize is not known. Sequencing input: blood, either unsorted or a sorted T cell fraction (not recorded which). Every receptor here comes from a male donor with ankylosing spondylitis.

The table lists this clonotype with a few counts. The rearrangement joins TRBV5-1 to TRBJ2-5; TRBD2 agrees at 7 bases. From germline, CDR1 is SGHRS and CDR2 YFSETQ. The trim removed 0 bases at V and 5 bases at J, leaving 10 bases unmatched. The CDR3 loop spans 16 amino acids. The CDR3 coding sequence is TGCGCCAGCAGCTTGGCCTCTGGCGGGAGTGGGGAGACCCAGTACTTC. Translated: CASSLASGGSGETQYF.

The chain uses TRBV9 and TRBJ1-6; tentatively, D is TRBD1 (6 bases). CDR1 and CDR2 (germline): SGDLS, YYNGEE. The CDR3 runs 13 residues. The ends were cut back, 3 bases at V and 9 bases at J, with 10 bases in the middle. CDR3 loop: CASSGTGSSPLHF. CDR3 in DNA: TGTGCCAGCAGCGGAACAGGGAGTTCACCCCTCCACTTT.

This chain uses TRBV5-1 with TRBJ2-3; either TRBD1 or TRBD2 may supply D (5 bases each). Between the trimmed V and J ends, which lost 4 bases and 0 bases, there was a span of 12 bases. CDR3 length: 15 residues. Looked up from germline, CDR1 is SGHRS and CDR2 is YFSETQ. CDR3 nucleotides: TGCGCCAGCAGCCCCCCCGGGGCGAGCACAGATACGCAGTATTTT. Residues: CASSPPGASTDTQYF.

This chain joins TRBV3-1 and TRBJ2-3; D possibly corresponds to TRBD2 (5 bases). CDR3 length: 14 residues. V was pared by 1 base and J by 2 bases, with 7 bases between. The germline CDR1 and CDR2 sequences are LGHDT and YNNKEL (reference sequence). CDR3: CASSQGAVTDTQYF. The DNA of the CDR3 is TGTGCCAGCAGCCAAGGAGCGGTCACAGATACGCAGTATTTT.

The CDR3 loop is CASSLGLGRTYNEQFF. Written as DNA, the CDR3 is TGTGCCAGCAGCTTAGGGTTGGGCAGAACCTACAATGAGCAGTTCTTC. The chain is built from TRBV7-9 and TRBJ2-1; D uncertain. Between the trimmed V and J ends, which lost 1 base and 2 bases, there was a span of 12 bases. Per germline, CDR1 SEHNR and CDR2 FQNEAQ (reference sequence). This CDR3 contains 16 residues.

The table lists this clonotype with a few counts. The V call is TRBV7-9, the J call TRBJ2-7; D is undetermined. Germline V lookup: CDR1 SEHNR, CDR2 FQNEAQ (reference sequence). Deletions cut 5 bases from V and 0 bases from J, with 20 bases between. The CDR3 contains 17 residues. CDR3 residues: CASSPTAYLGGSYEQYF. CDR3 DNA: TGTGCCAGCAGCCCAACGGCCTACCTGGGTGGCTCCTACGAGCAGTACTTC.

This clonotype has ten or more counts. CDR3 coding DNA: TGTGCCAGCATGGATAGGGGATCGGGCAATCAGCCCCAGCATTTT. This encodes CASMDRGSGNQPQHF. The chain employs TRBV12-3 or TRBV12-4 and TRBJ1-5, with D possibly being TRBD1 (5 bases). There are 15 residues in the CDR3. V was trimmed by 7 bases and J by 2 bases, leaving 15 bases between them.

The genes are TRBV7-8 and TRBJ2-5, with D hard to call. The length of the CDR3 is 14 residues. Per germline, CDR1 SGHVS and CDR2 FQNEAQ. The V end was cut by 3 bases, the J end by 4 bases, with 12 bases between. The CDR3 nucleotides read TGTGCCAGCAGCTTCGCTGGTGCCTCAGAGACCCAGTACTTC. It specifies CASSFAGASETQYF.

Many counts were recorded for this clonotype. This chain joins TRBV12-3 or TRBV12-4 and TRBJ2-2; D not resolved. This CDR3 has 12 amino acids. Trimming pared 5 bases from V and 8 bases from J, leaving 9 bases between. The DNA of the CDR3 is TGTGCCAGCAGTGGCGTGGGGGGGGAGCTGTTTTTT. Its protein is CASSGVGGELFF.

In this sample, this clonotype turned up a few times. The gene calls are TRBV5-6 and TRBJ2-5, with 7 bases aligning to TRBD1. V shed 0 bases and J 2 bases; nucleotides not matched to a gene: 10. Germline V gene sequence: CDR1 SGHDT, CDR2 YYEEEE. The CDR3 contains 17 residues. The CDR3 bases are TGTGCCAGCAGCTTGGTTCCGGGACAGATGATTCAAGAGACCCAGTACTTC. It yields the protein CASSLVPGQMIQETQYF.

In this sample, this clonotype turned up many times. The rearrangement uses TRBV30 and TRBJ2-2, with D perhaps assigned TRBD1 or TRBD2 (5 bases each). The V gene lost 7 bases and the J gene lost 0 bases, with 9 bases spanning the gap. The germline V gene encodes CDR1 GTSNPN and CDR2 SVGIG (reference sequence). The CDR3 spans 13 residues. In nucleotides, the CDR3 is TGTGCCTCTGGGACGGCGAACACCGGGGAGCTGTTTTTT. Encoded protein: CASGTANTGELFF.

V gene TRBV5-1 combines with J gene TRBJ2-3; 8 nucleotides match TRBD1. Trimming took 4 bases from V and 5 from J; bases not matched to a gene: 6. Per germline, CDR1 SGHRS and CDR2 YFSETQ. The CDR3 is 14 amino acids. The CDR3 loop reads CASSQQGVEDTQYF. The CDR3 nucleotides are TGCGCCAGCAGCCAACAGGGGGTTGAAGATACGCAGTATTTT.

The rearrangement links TRBV20-1 to TRBJ2-1; D is ambiguous. Trimming removed 5 bases at V and 12 bases at J, with 23 bases between. The germline V gene encodes CDR1 DFQATT and CDR2 SNEGSKA (reference sequence). The CDR3 totals 14 residues. CDR3 nucleotides: TGCAGTGCTCCCCTCGTGACTGTCTCATCGGGGCAGTTCTTC. Translation: CSAPLVTVSSGQFF.

The V and J genes are TRBV12-3 or TRBV12-4 and TRBJ2-1, with a tentative D call TRBD2 (5 bases). The germline V and J ends were trimmed by 6 bases and 1 base, with 13 bases remaining between them. The CDR3 length is 15 residues. CDR3 loop: CASSTLSGSYNEQFF. The CDR3 DNA sequence: TGTGCCAGCAGCACCCTGAGCGGATCCTACAATGAGCAGTTCTTC.

This clonotype was counted a few times. The genes are TRBV5-6 and TRBJ2-7; 8 bases match TRBD2. CDR3 length equals 14 residues. Germline V gives CDR1 SGHDT, CDR2 YYEEEE. J gave up 4 bases and V 4 bases, and 7 bases lay outside the gene matches. The DNA of the CDR3 is TGTGCCAGCAGCCGCGGGCCGGGGGGGTACGAGCAGTACTTC. This encodes CASSRGPGGYEQYF.

This clonotype was detected ten times or more. The rearrangement joins TRBV2 to TRBJ2-1, with D possibly being TRBD1 or TRBD2 (5 bases each). The CDR3 runs to 16 residues. Deletions cut 7 bases from V and 0 bases from J, with 16 bases between. Germline CDR1 reads SNHLY; CDR2 reads FYNNEI. The CDR3 DNA reads TGTGCCAGCATGGGATTGGGACGCCACTCCTACAATGAGCAGTTCTTC. Translation gives CASMGLGRHSYNEQFF.

The chain has TRBV5-1 and TRBJ2-5; D may correspond to TRBD1 or TRBD2 (5 bases each). Trimming removed 4 bases at V and 0 bases at J, with 16 bases between. Germline values: CDR1 SGHRS, CDR2 YFSETQ. This CDR3 region has 16 residues. CDR3 DNA sequence: TGCGCCAGCAGCCCCGGGGCCACTTGGTACCAAGAGACCCAGTACTTC. It specifies CASSPGATWYQETQYF.

In its sample, this clonotype was seen many times. The gene calls are TRBV24-1 and TRBJ2-1; tentative D call: TRBD2 (6 bases). This CDR3 spans 12 amino acids. V lost 5 bases and J 7 bases, leaving 8 bases between the germline ends. Germline CDR1 and CDR2: KGHDR and SFDVKD. The CDR3 sequence: CATSVGGNEQFF. The DNA of the CDR3 is TGTGCCACCAGTGTGGGGGGTAATGAGCAGTTCTTC.

This clonotype has only a few counts. This chain links TRBV20-1 with TRBJ2-3; TRBD2 matches 16 bases. The CDR3 contains 17 residues. V lost 5 bases to trimming and J lost 3 bases; unmatched junction nucleotides: 8. Germline V gene lookup returns CDR1 DFQATT and CDR2 SNEGSKA (reference sequence). The CDR3: CSADSGLAGGPTDTQYF. CDR3 nucleotides: TGCAGTGCTGATTCGGGACTAGCGGGAGGGCCGACAGATACGCAGTATTTT.

The rearrangement uses TRBV5-1 and TRBJ2-3, with 8 bases that match TRBD1. This CDR3 spans 17 amino acids. The J segment lost 1 base and the V segment lost 0 bases, leaving 7 bases of the junction unmatched. Germline V gene sequence: CDR1 SGHRS, CDR2 YFSETQ. CDR3 nucleotides: TGCGCCAGCAGCTTGGCGCCCCACAGGGGGGGCACAGATACGCAGTATTTT. Protein product: CASSLAPHRGGTDTQYF.

This clonotype was observed at least ten times. This chain uses TRBV6-5 with TRBJ2-5; TRBD1 is a possible D gene (6 bases). V lost 2 bases and J 0 bases, leaving 10 bases between the germline ends. CDR3 length equals 15 residues. Germline V gene lookup returns CDR1 MNHEY and CDR2 SVGAGI. The CDR3 DNA reads TGTGCCAGCAGTTACGCGCAGGGGAACCAAGAGACCCAGTACTTC. This sequence encodes CASSYAQGNQETQYF.

This clonotype turned up a few times. CDR3 sequence reads: CASSQITGSHTQYF. The CDR3 DNA is TGTGCCAGCAGCCAAATCACCGGATCTCATACGCAGTATTTT. The J gene is TRBJ2-3, the V gene TRBV14; D unclear. V shed 2 bases and J shed 7 bases, with 13 bases lying between them. The CDR3 spans 14 residues. Germline lookup yields CDR1 SGHDN and CDR2 FVKESK.

The sample holds many counts of this clonotype. The chain combines TRBV24-1 with TRBJ2-5, with TRBD1 matching 9 bases. V was clipped by 7 bases and J by 4 bases; unmatched bases: 3. The CDR3 runs to 13 residues. CDR1 is KGHDR, CDR2 SFDVKD, per germline. This CDR3 reads CATRGTGRETQYF. CDR3 DNA: TGTGCCACCAGGGGGACAGGGAGAGAGACCCAGTACTTC.

This clonotype was observed a handful of times. Germline and junction disagree at one end, which may indicate a read error. This sequence joins TRBV20-1 and TRBJ2-1; 8 bases agree with TRBD2. The CDR3 extends over 12 amino acids. CDR1 and CDR2 (germline): DFQATT, SNEGSKA (reference sequence). CDR3 protein: CSASSGNNGQFF. The CDR3 DNA reads as TGCAGTGCTAGTAGCGGGAACAATGGGCAGTTCTTC.

The chain is built from TRBV20-1 and TRBJ1-2; maybe TRBD1 (6 bases). The V end lost 5 bases, the J end lost 5 bases, and 9 bases lay between the germline ends. The CDR3 is made up of 11 amino acids. Germline V CDR1 and CDR2: DFQATT, SNEGSKA (reference sequence). CDR3 region: CSARGPYGYTF. The CDR3 region has the DNA TGCAGTGCTCGGGGGCCTTATGGCTACACCTTC.

Note on this clonotype: The junction departs from the called germline gene at one end, perhaps through a read error. This rearrangement joins TRBV20-1 to TRBJ2-1, with 9 bases matching TRBD2. Germline V gene data show CDR1 as DFQATT and CDR2 as SNEGSKA (reference sequence). The CDR3 runs 16 residues. The CDR3 nucleotides read TGCTGTGCACTACGTAGCGGGAGTGGGGCATACAATGAGCAGTTCTTC. As protein: CCALRSGSGAYNEQFF.